Following are 18 T cell receptor beta chains from one sample sequenced in a study of blood T cell repertoires in COVID-19. The assay was immunoSEQ multiplex PCR, and TCRdb's table has in-frame clones only and misses some. In the table there are roughly 430,000 clones, about 88% of which are singletons. Specimen: PBMCs or T cells enriched from blood (not recorded which). The receptors originated from a woman aged 18-35 years who had been exposed to COVID-19.

In its sample, this clone was seen a few times. The CDR3: CASSSSGSAETQYF. The CDR3 DNA follows: TGCGCCAGCAGCTCGAGCGGGAGTGCAGAGACCCAGTACTTC. The chain joins TRBV5-1 to TRBJ2-5; 8 bases are shared with TRBD2. The CDR3 totals 14 residues. Germline CDR1 reads SGHRS; CDR2 reads YFSETQ. Trimming took 3 bases from V and 4 from J; bases not matched to a gene: 5.

In this sample, this clone turned up a few times. The CDR3 nucleotides are TGTGCCAGCAGTCGCTTCAGCACTGAAGCTTTCTTT. Its translation: CASSRFSTEAFF. The chain carries TRBV6-5 and TRBJ1-1; no reliable D call. The CDR3 runs to 12 residues. Trimming left V 5 bases short and J 4 bases short, with 8 bases between. The germline gives CDR1 MNHEY, CDR2 SVGAGI.

V gene TRBV10-2 combines with J gene TRBJ2-5; TRBD1 matches 8 bases. Germline V gene sequence: CDR1 WSHSY, CDR2 SAAADI. The CDR3 sequence is 17 residues long. V trimming: 4 bases; J trimming: 9 bases; junction bases outside the gene matches: 19. CDR3 sequence (DNA): TGCGCCAGCAGTGGCCAGCCGGACAGGGCTTCCATCGGGGCCCAGTACTTC. This encodes CASSGQPDRASIGAQYF.

V is TRBV5-8 and J is TRBJ2-7; possible D gene TRBD2, 6 bases. Trimming left V 4 bases short and J 2 bases short, with 10 bases between. The CDR3 runs to 13 residues. Germline V gene lookup returns CDR1 SGHTS and CDR2 YDEGEE. CDR3 in amino acids: CASSTWGAYEQYF. CDR3 nucleotides: TGTGCCAGCAGCACTTGGGGGGCCTACGAGCAGTACTTC.

The V and J genes are TRBV29-1 and TRBJ2-1; tentatively, D is TRBD1 (6 bases). V was cut by 0 bases and J by 10 bases, with 13 bases left in between. The germline V gene encodes CDR1 SQVTM and CDR2 ANQGSEA. CDR3 length: 13 amino acids. The CDR3 DNA is TGCAGCGTTGAAGAGCAGCAGGGGCGGGAGCAGTTCTTC. This translates into CSVEEQQGREQFF.

V gene TRBV28 combines with J gene TRBJ1-2; 10 bases map to TRBD1. CDR1 and CDR2 from the germline V gene are MDHEN and SYDVKM. The CDR3 totals 15 residues. V lost 3 bases to trimming and J lost 5 bases; unmatched junction nucleotides: 6. CDR3 in DNA: TGTGCCAGCAGTTTGACAGGGGGCGAGGGGTATGGCTACACCTTC. Protein sequence: CASSLTGGEGYGYTF.

V gene TRBV5-6 combines with J gene TRBJ2-7, with 7 bases fitting TRBD1. The length of the CDR3 is 16 residues. V shed 1 base, J shed 5 bases, and the junction held 12 bases outside the gene matches. Germline assignment: CDR1 SGHDT and CDR2 YYEEEE. CDR3 nucleotides: TGTGCCAGCAGCTTGTACGGGACAGCCGGAGACCACGAGCAGTACTTC. Amino acid sequence: CASSLYGTAGDHEQYF.

This clone was recorded once. This chain joins TRBV7-2 and TRBJ1-5, with TRBD1 identical over 7 bases. The CDR3 contains 15 residues. J gave up 4 bases and V 1 base, and 4 bases lay outside the gene matches. Germline V gene sequence: CDR1 SGHTA, CDR2 FQGNSA. The CDR3 DNA sequence: TGTGCCAGCAGCTTAGAAATCAGGGGGAATCAGCCCCAGCATTTT. Translation: CASSLEIRGNQPQHF.

The chain uses TRBV6-5 and TRBJ1-2, with TRBD1 matching over 7 bases. CDR1 and CDR2 (germline): MNHEY, SVGAGI. This CDR3 is 14 amino acids long. Trimming took 8 bases from V and 2 from J; bases not matched to a gene: 8. This CDR3 is CASSQGTANYGYTF. DNA of the CDR3: TGTGCCAGCTCACAGGGGACTGCAAACTATGGCTACACCTTC.

The chain combines TRBV12-3 or TRBV12-4 with TRBJ2-7; 7 bases are a match to TRBD2. CDR3 length: 13 amino acids. V trimming: 6 bases; J trimming: 6 bases; junction bases outside the gene matches: 8. The DNA of the CDR3 is TGTGCCAGCAGCCGGACTAGTCTGGGCGAGCAGTACTTC. Translated: CASSRTSLGEQYF.

The CDR3 nucleotides are TGTGCCAGCAGCTTAGGCGGGCGAGATACGCAGTATTTT. Amino acids: CASSLGGRDTQYF. The J gene is TRBJ2-3, the V gene TRBV7-9; possibly TRBD2 for D (5 bases). Germline V CDR1 and CDR2: SEHNR, FQNEAQ (reference sequence). Trimming took off 1 base at V and 5 bases at J, with 7 bases between the two ends. The CDR3 is 13 residues long.

V is TRBV30 and J is TRBJ2-3; TRBD1 aligns across 7 bases. CDR3 length: 15 amino acids. V lost 1 base to trimming and J lost 1 base; unmatched junction nucleotides: 5. Germline lookup yields CDR1 GTSNPN and CDR2 SVGIG (reference sequence). The CDR3 region has the DNA TGTGCCTGGAGTGGGACAGGCGATCGCACAGATACGCAGTATTTT. Translated, it gives CAWSGTGDRTDTQYF.

This clone was seen once. Here the CDR3 reads CASSLGQGGTDTQYF. The CDR3 DNA is TGTGCCAGCAGCCTAGGACAGGGGGGGACAGATACGCAGTATTTT. The rearrangement links TRBV7-6 to TRBJ2-3; 10 bases agree with TRBD1. CDR3 size: 15 residues. With 5 bases clipped from V and 3 bases from J, the junction kept 5 bases outside the gene matches. CDR1 is SGHVS and CDR2 is FNYEAQ in the germline V gene.

The V and J genes are TRBV4-1 and TRBJ2-5; 11 bases line up with TRBD2. The CDR3 extends over 14 amino acids. V lost 6 bases to trimming and J lost 5 bases; unmatched junction nucleotides: 5. The germline V gene encodes CDR1 MGHRA and CDR2 YSYEKL. Written as DNA, the CDR3 is TGCGCCAGCAGGCAACTAGCGGGAGACGAGACCCAGTACTTC. Its protein is CASRQLAGDETQYF.

This clone has more than one count but fewer than ten. The V call is TRBV19, the J call TRBJ1-2; D gene uncertain. CDR3 length: 14 residues. The V and J ends lost 3 bases and 1 base respectively, with 9 bases between them. Germline-derived CDR1 and CDR2 are LNHDA and SQIVND (reference sequence). This CDR3 is CASSIYQINYGYTF. In nucleotides, the CDR3 is TGTGCCAGTAGTATTTATCAGATTAACTATGGCTACACCTTC.

The chain carries TRBV6-6 and TRBJ2-7; D perhaps matches TRBD2 (7 bases). Germline values: CDR1 MNHNY, CDR2 SVGAGI (reference sequence). Trimming stripped 6 bases from V and 2 bases from J, with 14 bases between. The CDR3 is 14 amino acids. The CDR3 region is CASRDGGRTYEQYF. The CDR3, as DNA: TGTGCCAGCAGGGACGGGGGGCGAACCTACGAGCAGTACTTC.

The chain uses TRBV6-5 and TRBJ2-1; D is perhaps TRBD2 (7 bases). CDR3 size: 13 residues. Trimming removed 6 bases from V and 7 bases from J, with 13 bases in between. Germline V gene sequence: CDR1 MNHEY, CDR2 SVGAGI. DNA for the CDR3: TGTGCCAGCAGGGGGGGGGCTAGGAATGAGCAGTTCTTC. Protein: CASRGGARNEQFF.

The V and J genes are TRBV9 and TRBJ2-2; 11 bases are a match to TRBD1. Germline V gene sequence: CDR1 SGDLS, CDR2 YYNGEE. The CDR3 loop spans 17 amino acids. Germline trimming cut 0 bases from V and 2 bases from J; bases unmatched to any gene: 3. CDR3: CASSVAGQGVNTGELFF. CDR3 nucleotides: TGTGCCAGCAGCGTAGCGGGACAGGGGGTAAACACCGGGGAGCTGTTTTTT.